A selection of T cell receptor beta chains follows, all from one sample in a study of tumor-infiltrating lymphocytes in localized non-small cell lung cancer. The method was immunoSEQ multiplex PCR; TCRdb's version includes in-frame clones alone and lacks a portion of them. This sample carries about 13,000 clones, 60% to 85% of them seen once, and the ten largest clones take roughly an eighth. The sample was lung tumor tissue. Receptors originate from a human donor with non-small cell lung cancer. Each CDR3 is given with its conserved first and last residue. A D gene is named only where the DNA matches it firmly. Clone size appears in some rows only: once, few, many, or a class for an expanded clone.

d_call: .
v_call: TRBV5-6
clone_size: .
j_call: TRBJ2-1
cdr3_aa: CASSFLESSYNEQFF
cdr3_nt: TGTGCCAGCAGCTTTCTGGAGAGCTCCTACAATGAGCAGTTCTTC

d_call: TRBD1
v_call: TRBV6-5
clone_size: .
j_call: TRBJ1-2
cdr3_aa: CASSYLQGNYGYTF
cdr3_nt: TGTGCCAGCAGTTACTTACAGGGGAACTATGGCTACACCTTC

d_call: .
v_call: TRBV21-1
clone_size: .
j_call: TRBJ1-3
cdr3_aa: CASNPPQRDQATIYF
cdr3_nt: TGTGCCAGCAATCCTCCGCAGAGGGATCAGGCCACCATATATTTT

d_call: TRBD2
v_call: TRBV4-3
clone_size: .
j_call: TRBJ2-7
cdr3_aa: CAWGRGDEQYF
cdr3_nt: TGCGCCTGGGGGCGGGGGGACGAGCAGTACTTC

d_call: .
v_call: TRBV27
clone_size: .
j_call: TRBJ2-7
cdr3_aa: CASSPSVGPYEQYF
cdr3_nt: TGTGCCAGCAGTCCCTCCGTAGGACCCTACGAGCAGTACTTC

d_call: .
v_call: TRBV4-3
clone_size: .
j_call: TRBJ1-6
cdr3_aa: CASSQGTGDNSPLHF
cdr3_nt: TGCGCCAGCAGCCAAGGGACGGGAGATAATTCACCCCTCCACTTT

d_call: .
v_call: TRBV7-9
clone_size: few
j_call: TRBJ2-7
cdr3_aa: CASSLGDEQYF
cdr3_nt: TGTGCCAGCAGCTTAGGGGACGAGCAGTACTTC

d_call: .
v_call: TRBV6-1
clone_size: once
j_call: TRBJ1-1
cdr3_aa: CASSPSGNTEAFF
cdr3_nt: TGTGCCAGCAGTCCGTCGGGAAACACTGAAGCTTTCTTT

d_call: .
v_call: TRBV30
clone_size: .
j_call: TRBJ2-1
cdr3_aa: CAWSVRGRGNEQFF
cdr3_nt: TGTGCCTGGAGTGTAAGGGGGAGGGGCAATGAGCAGTTCTTC

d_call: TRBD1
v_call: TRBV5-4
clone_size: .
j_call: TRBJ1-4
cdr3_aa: CASTRTGEKLFF
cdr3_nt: TGTGCCAGCACCCGGACAGGCGAAAAACTGTTTTTT

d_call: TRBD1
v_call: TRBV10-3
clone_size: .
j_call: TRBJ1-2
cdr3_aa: CAIWQGAGYGYTF
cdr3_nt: TGTGCCATCTGGCAGGGGGCAGGCTATGGCTACACCTTC

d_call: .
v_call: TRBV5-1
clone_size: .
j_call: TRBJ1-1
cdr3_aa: CASSLFSGVNTEAFF
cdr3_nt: TGCGCCAGCAGCTTGTTTTCAGGGGTGAACACTGAAGCTTTCTTT

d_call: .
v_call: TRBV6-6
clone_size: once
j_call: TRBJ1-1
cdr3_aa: CASRPPPGQRTEAFF
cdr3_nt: TGTGCCAGCAGGCCGCCCCCGGGACAAAGGACTGAAGCTTTCTTT

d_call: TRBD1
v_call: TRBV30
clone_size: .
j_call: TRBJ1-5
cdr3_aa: CAWSPGGRPYQPQHF
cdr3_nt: TGTGCCTGGAGCCCAGGGGGGAGGCCCTATCAGCCCCAGCATTTT

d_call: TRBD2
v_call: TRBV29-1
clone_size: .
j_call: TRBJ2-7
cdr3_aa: CSDGLASYEQYF
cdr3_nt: TGCAGCGACGGACTAGCGTCCTACGAGCAGTACTTC

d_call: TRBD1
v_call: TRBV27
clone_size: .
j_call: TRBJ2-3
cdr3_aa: CASSFLQGASADTQYF
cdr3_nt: TGTGCCAGCAGTTTTTTGCAGGGGGCTTCGGCAGATACGCAGTATTTT

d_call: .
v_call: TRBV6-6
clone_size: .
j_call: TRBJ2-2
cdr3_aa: CASSSHQSAGELFF
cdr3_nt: TGTGCCAGCAGTTCCCACCAATCGGCCGGGGAGCTGTTTTTT